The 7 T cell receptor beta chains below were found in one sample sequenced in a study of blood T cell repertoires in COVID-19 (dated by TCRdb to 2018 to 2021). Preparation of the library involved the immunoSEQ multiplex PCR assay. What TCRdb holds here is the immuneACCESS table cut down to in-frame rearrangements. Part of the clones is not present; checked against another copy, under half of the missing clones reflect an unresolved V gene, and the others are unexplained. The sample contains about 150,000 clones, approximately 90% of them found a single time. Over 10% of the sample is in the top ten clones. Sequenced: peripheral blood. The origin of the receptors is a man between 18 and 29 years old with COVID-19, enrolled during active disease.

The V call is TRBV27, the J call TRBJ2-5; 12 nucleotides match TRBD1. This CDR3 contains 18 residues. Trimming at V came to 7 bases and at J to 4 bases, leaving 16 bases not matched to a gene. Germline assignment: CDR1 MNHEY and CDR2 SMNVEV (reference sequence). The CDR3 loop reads CASTTRGGTGGRRETQYF. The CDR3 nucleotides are TGTGCCAGCACCACCAGGGGAGGGACAGGGGGCCGGCGAGAGACCCAGTACTTC.

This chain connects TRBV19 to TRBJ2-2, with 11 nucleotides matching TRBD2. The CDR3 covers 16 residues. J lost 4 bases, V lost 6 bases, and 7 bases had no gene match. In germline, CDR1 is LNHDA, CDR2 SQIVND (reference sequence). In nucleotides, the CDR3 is TGTGCCAGTAGCTCGCCTAGCGGGAGGACCACCGGGGAGCTGTTTTTT. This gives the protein CASSSPSGRTTGELFF.

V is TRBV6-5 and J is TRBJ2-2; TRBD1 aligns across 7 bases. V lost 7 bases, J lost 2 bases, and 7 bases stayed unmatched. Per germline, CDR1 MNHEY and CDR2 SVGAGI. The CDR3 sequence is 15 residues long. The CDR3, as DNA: TGTGCCAGCAATATACGGACAGGAAACACCGGGGAGCTGTTTTTT. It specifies CASNIRTGNTGELFF.

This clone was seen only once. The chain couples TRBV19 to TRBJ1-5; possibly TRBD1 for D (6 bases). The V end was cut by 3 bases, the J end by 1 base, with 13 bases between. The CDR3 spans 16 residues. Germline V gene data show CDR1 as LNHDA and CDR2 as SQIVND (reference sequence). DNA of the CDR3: TGTGCCAGTAGTATCTGGCGGGGGCAAAGCAATCAGCCCCAGCATTTT. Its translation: CASSIWRGQSNQPQHF.

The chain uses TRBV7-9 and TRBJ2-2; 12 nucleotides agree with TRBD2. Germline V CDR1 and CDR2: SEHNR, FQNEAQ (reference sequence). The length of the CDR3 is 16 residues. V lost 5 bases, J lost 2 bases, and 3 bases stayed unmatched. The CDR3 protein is CASSTGLAGNTGELFF. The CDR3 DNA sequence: TGTGCCAGCAGCACCGGACTAGCGGGAAACACCGGGGAGCTGTTTTTT.

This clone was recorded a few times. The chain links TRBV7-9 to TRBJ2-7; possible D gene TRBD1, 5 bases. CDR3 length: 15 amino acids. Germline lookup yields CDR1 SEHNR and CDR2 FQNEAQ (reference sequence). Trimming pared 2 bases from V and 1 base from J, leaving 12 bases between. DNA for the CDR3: TGTGCCAGCAGCTTATGGGGCGCCGGTTCCTACGAGCAGTACTTC. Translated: CASSLWGAGSYEQYF.

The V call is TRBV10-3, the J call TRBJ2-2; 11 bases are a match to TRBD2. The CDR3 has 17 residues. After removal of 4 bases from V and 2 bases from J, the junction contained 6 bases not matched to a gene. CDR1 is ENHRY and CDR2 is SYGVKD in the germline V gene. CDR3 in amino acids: CAISGLAGTKNTGELFF. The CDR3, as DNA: TGTGCCATCAGTGGACTAGCGGGGACGAAAAACACCGGGGAGCTGTTTTTT.